This is a list of T cell receptor beta chains from one sample in a study of blood T cell repertoires in COVID-19. Sequencing used immunoSEQ multiplex PCR; TCRdb keeps in-frame clones, though not all of them. The sample contains some 40,000 clones, about four fifths of which appear only once. The sequencing sample was made of peripheral blood. The receptors were sampled from a woman of 80 years or more with acute or convalescent COVID-19. Each CDR3 is given with its conserved first and last residue. Rows give clone size only sometimes, using once, few, many, or a class for an expanded clone.

clone_size,cdr3_length,j_call,v_call,cdr3_aa
-,16,TRBJ1-4,TRBV3-1/TRBV3-2,CASSQESGTALEKLFF
-,13,TRBJ2-3,TRBV30,CAWSVSGDSTQYF
-,15,TRBJ2-2,TRBV19,CASSIRGLYTGELFF
-,15,TRBJ1-1,TRBV6-5,CASSYKPRGAGEAFF
-,13,TRBJ1-1,TRBV6-1,CASSDSRATEAFF
-,15,TRBJ2-1,TRBV5-5,CASSLLTTSYNEQFF
-,13,TRBJ1-1,TRBV28,CASSSPGRGEAFF
few,15,TRBJ1-1,TRBV2,CASSYRTGGNTEAFF
-,16,TRBJ2-3,TRBV5-1,CASSLGDRGLTDTQYF
medium-sized,19,TRBJ1-6,TRBV4-1,CASSQATSWGDSYNSPLHF
few,18,TRBJ1-3,TRBV18,CASSPRDTGGYSGNTIYF
-,17,TRBJ2-1,TRBV9,CASSATGGGGRVNEQFF
-,15,TRBJ1-6,TRBV4-2,CASSQASGRNSPLHF
-,16,TRBJ1-2,TRBV6-2/TRBV6-3,CASSADRGHRNYGYTF
-,16,TRBJ2-1,TRBV7-8,CASSPRADRGHWEQFF
few,15,TRBJ1-3,TRBV7-9,CASSPLGQNGNTIYF
-,16,TRBJ2-7,TRBV19,CASSSTPGQGGGEQYF
-,16,TRBJ2-2,TRBV5-1,CASSQRTGANTGELFF
-,14,TRBJ2-1,TRBV18,CASSPPEGLWEQFF
-,13,TRBJ1-5,TRBV30,CAWGGSPNQPQHF
-,16,TRBJ2-3,TRBV6-6,CASSLTWGASTDTQYF
-,16,TRBJ2-7,TRBV7-6,CASSLAPTGATYEQYF
-,15,TRBJ2-3,TRBV19,CASSETGGETDTQYF
-,14,TRBJ1-2,TRBV6-1,CASSDRQEIYGYTF
-,15,TRBJ1-2,TRBV6-4,CASSEYPQGGDGYTF
-,14,TRBJ1-2,TRBV25-1,CASSEPGLYYGYTF
few,15,TRBJ1-1,TRBV7-2,CASSGGGTANTEAFF
-,15,TRBJ1-2,TRBV6-1,CASSERGGQGVGYTF
-,13,TRBJ2-7,TRBV2,CASMGQANYEQYF
-,14,TRBJ1-6,TRBV30,CAWSRGQPASYLHF
-,17,TRBJ2-3,TRBV10-3,CAISEPASPRGKDTQYF
once,15,TRBJ2-5,TRBV18,CASSPPRGTRETQYF
once,13,TRBJ1-1,TRBV11-2,CASSLQGAAEAFF
-,15,TRBJ1-1,TRBV18,CASSPTGQGGTEAFF
-,14,TRBJ2-5,TRBV7-9,CASSRGQPGETQYF
-,13,TRBJ1-1,TRBV28,CASSRQLNTEAFF
-,14,TRBJ1-1,TRBV6-5,CASSRRGSPHEAFF
-,14,TRBJ1-1,TRBV11-3,CASSFRGGNTEAFF
-,15,TRBJ1-1,TRBV3-1/TRBV3-2,CASSQVSGGVTEAFF